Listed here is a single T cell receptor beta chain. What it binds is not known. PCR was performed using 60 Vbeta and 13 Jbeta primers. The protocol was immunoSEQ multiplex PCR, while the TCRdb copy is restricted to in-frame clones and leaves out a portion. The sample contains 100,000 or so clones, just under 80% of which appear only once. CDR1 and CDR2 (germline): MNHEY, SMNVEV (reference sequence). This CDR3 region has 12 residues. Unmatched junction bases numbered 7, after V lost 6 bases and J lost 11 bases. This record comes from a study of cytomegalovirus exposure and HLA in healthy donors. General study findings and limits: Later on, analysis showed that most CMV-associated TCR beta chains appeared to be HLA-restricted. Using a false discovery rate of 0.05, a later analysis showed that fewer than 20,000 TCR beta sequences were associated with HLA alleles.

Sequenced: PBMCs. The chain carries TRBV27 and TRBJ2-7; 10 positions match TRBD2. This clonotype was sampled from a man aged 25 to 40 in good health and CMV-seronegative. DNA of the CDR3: TGTGCCAGCAGGATTCTAGCGGGAGACGAGTACTTC. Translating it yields CASRILAGDEYF.